This is a list of T cell receptor beta chains from one sample in a study of blood T cell repertoires in COVID-19. TCRdb's table, derived via immunoSEQ multiplex PCR, lists solely in-frame clones and lacks some. The data show roughly 48,000 clones, about four fifths seen once. The sample was peripheral blood. Receptors originate from a man in his forties or fifties with acute or convalescent COVID-19. CDR3s include the opening cysteine and the closing phenylalanine or tryptophan. A D gene is named only where the DNA matches it firmly. Rows give clone size only sometimes, using once, few, many, or a class for an expanded clone.

d_call | j_call | clone_size | v_call | cdr3_nt | cdr3_aa
TRBD2 | TRBJ2-1 | NA | TRBV6-2/TRBV6-3 | TGTGCCAGCAGTTACCCCCTGGGACTAGCGGGGCAGCTGGGTGAGCAGTTCTTC | CASSYPLGLAGQLGEQFF
NA | TRBJ2-7 | NA | TRBV7-2 | TGTGCCAGCAGCTCCATGTACGAGCAGTACTTC | CASSSMYEQYF
NA | TRBJ2-1 | once | TRBV6-5 | TGTGCCACCAAAGGGGGTTTACTGAGAAATGAGCAGTTCTTC | CATKGGLLRNEQFF
NA | TRBJ2-1 | NA | TRBV9 | TGTGCCAGCAGCGTAACAGGGTTGGGCGAGCAGTTCTTC | CASSVTGLGEQFF
NA | TRBJ2-7 | NA | TRBV20-1 | TGCAGTGCTATCTCCGCCTACGAGCAGTACTTC | CSAISAYEQYF
TRBD1 | TRBJ1-6 | NA | TRBV27 | TGTGCCAGCAGTTTATCGGTAGGGATAGGGGGCACCCTCCACTTT | CASSLSVGIGGTLHF
TRBD1 | TRBJ2-1 | NA | TRBV7-6 | TGTGCCAGCAGCCATCCGCCGGGACAGGGGACCAATGAGCAGTTCTTC | CASSHPPGQGTNEQFF
NA | TRBJ1-1 | few | TRBV2 | TGTGCCAGCATAATCTTCGGGAACACTGAAGCTTTCTTT | CASIIFGNTEAFF
TRBD2 | TRBJ2-7 | NA | TRBV6-5 | TGTGCCCTAGACAGCGGGGGGGCCTACGAGCAGTACTTC | CALDSGGAYEQYF
NA | TRBJ2-5 | once | TRBV28 | TGTGCCAGCGACAGTTTACGGGGGTCCCAAGAGACCCAGTACTTC | CASDSLRGSQETQYF
NA | TRBJ2-7 | once | TRBV28 | TGTGCCAGCAGGGTAGGACAGCCCTACGAGCAGTACTTC | CASRVGQPYEQYF
NA | TRBJ2-1 | NA | TRBV6-6 | TGTGCCAGCAGTTTCCGGGTGGGGGAGGTGAATGAGCAGTTCTTC | CASSFRVGEVNEQFF
TRBD1 | TRBJ1-2 | few | TRBV18 | TGTGCCAGCTCACCACAACCCCGGGGACAGGGAGTCTATGGCTACACCTTC | CASSPQPRGQGVYGYTF
TRBD2 | TRBJ2-6 | once | TRBV6-6 | TGTGCCAGCACCACGGGGGGGGCTGGGGCCAACGTCCTGACTTTC | CASTTGGAGANVLTF
NA | TRBJ1-5 | NA | TRBV19 | TGTGCCAGTAGTAACTGGCAGGGGAGCAATCAGCCCCAGCATTTT | CASSNWQGSNQPQHF
TRBD2 | TRBJ2-5 | NA | TRBV9 | TGTGCCAGCAGCGTAGCCCTAGCGGGAGGGGAGACCCAGTACTTC | CASSVALAGGETQYF
TRBD1 | TRBJ2-2 | NA | TRBV7-3 | TGTGCCAGCAGCCCACAGGGGGCATCTCCCGGGGAGCTGTTTTTT | CASSPQGASPGELFF
TRBD1 | TRBJ1-2 | NA | TRBV27 | TGTGCCAGCAGTGGGGGGACGACAGGGGACTATGGCTACACCTTC | CASSGGTTGDYGYTF
NA | TRBJ1-2 | NA | TRBV25-1 | TGTGCCAGCAGCCAGTTCTATGGCTACACCTTC | CASSQFYGYTF
TRBD1 | TRBJ1-2 | NA | TRBV7-3 | TGTGCCAGCAGCTTGGGGGGACAGTCGTACTTAGATGGCTACACCTTC | CASSLGGQSYLDGYTF
NA | TRBJ1-6 | NA | TRBV4-3 | TGCGCCAGCAGCCAAGCCCTCAATTCACCCCTCCACTTT | CASSQALNSPLHF
NA | TRBJ1-3 | NA | TRBV7-2 | TGTGCCAGCAGCTTAGTCTACGGGGGAATAGCTGGAAACACCATATATTTT | CASSLVYGGIAGNTIYF
TRBD1 | TRBJ1-4 | NA | TRBV5-5 | TGTGCCAGCAGCTTGGTTGACAGGGGTTTTAATGAAAAACTGTTTTTT | CASSLVDRGFNEKLFF
TRBD1 | TRBJ2-5 | few | TRBV6-5 | TGTGCCAGCAGTTATTCGCAGGGGGCCCAAGAGACCCAGTACTTC | CASSYSQGAQETQYF
NA | TRBJ1-2 | NA | TRBV28 | TGTGCCAGCAGCACAGGGTTCTATGGCTACACCTTC | CASSTGFYGYTF
NA | TRBJ2-5 | NA | TRBV15 | TGTGCCACCAGCAGTTGGACTGGCCAAGAGACCCAGTACTTC | CATSSWTGQETQYF
TRBD1 | TRBJ2-2 | NA | TRBV9 | TGTGCCAGCAGCGTAGCTCAGACAGGGGCCGGGGAGCTGTTTTTT | CASSVAQTGAGELFF
TRBD2 | TRBJ2-3 | NA | TRBV9 | TGTGCCAGCAGCGTAGAATGGCGGGGGGGCGTAGATACGCAGTATTTT | CASSVEWRGGVDTQYF
TRBD1 | TRBJ2-1 | NA | TRBV28 | TGTGCCAGCAGTTTGGACAGGGGAGGATACAATGAGCAGTTCTTC | CASSLDRGGYNEQFF
TRBD2 | TRBJ2-1 | NA | TRBV9 | TGTGCCAGCAGCACCGCGGGACTAGCGGGGGGGAATGAGCAGTTCTTC | CASSTAGLAGGNEQFF
TRBD2 | TRBJ2-3 | NA | TRBV24-1 | TGTGCCACCAGTGATGAGCGGGGGGCGACAGATACGCAGTATTTT | CATSDERGATDTQYF
NA | TRBJ1-1 | NA | TRBV7-5 | TGTGTCAGAAGCGTCCGTTACAGGGGAGTATTGAACACTGAAGCTTTCTTT | CVRSVRYRGVLNTEAFF
NA | TRBJ2-7 | few | TRBV5-1 | TGCGCCAGCAGCACAGGACCGCCCTACGAGCAGTACTTC | CASSTGPPYEQYF
NA | TRBJ1-5 | NA | TRBV18 | TGTGCCAGCTCACCTGAGTACAGGGCCGATAGCAATCAGCCCCAGCATTTT | CASSPEYRADSNQPQHF
NA | TRBJ1-1 | NA | TRBV3-1/TRBV3-2 | TGTGCCAGCAGCCATGGAGTCACTGAAGCTTTCTTT | CASSHGVTEAFF
TRBD1 | TRBJ1-1 | NA | TRBV2 | TGTGCCAGCAGTGCAACAGGGGGCACTGAAGCTTTCTTT | CASSATGGTEAFF
TRBD1 | TRBJ2-3 | NA | TRBV6-5 | TGTGCCAGCAGCTGGGACAGATGGAGCACAGATACGCAGTATTTT | CASSWDRWSTDTQYF
NA | TRBJ2-3 | NA | TRBV7-9 | TGTGCCAGCAGTACAGGTTTCAGCACAGATACGCAGTATTTT | CASSTGFSTDTQYF
NA | TRBJ1-2 | NA | TRBV15 | TGTGCCACCACCCCGGGCAGGGTTAACTATGGCTACACCTTC | CATTPGRVNYGYTF
NA | TRBJ2-1 | NA | TRBV11-3 | TGTGCCAGCAGCGGCAGGGATCCCAATGAGCAGTTCTTC | CASSGRDPNEQFF